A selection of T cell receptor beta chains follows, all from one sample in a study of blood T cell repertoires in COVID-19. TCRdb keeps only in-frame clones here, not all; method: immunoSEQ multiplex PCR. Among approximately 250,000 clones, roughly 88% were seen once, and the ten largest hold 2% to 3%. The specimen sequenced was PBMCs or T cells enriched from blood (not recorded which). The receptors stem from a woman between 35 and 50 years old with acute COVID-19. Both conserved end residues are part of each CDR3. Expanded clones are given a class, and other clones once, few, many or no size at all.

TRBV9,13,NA,CASSANRGLGYTF
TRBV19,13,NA,CAIGGGPTYGYTF
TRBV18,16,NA,CASSPPGGGYNQPQHF
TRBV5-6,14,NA,CASSLAVVGETQYF
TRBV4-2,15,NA,CASSQEADRGIGYTF
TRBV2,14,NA,CASIVETELYGYTF
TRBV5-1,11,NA,CASSLGRELFF
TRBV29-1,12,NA,CSVHRGAETQYF
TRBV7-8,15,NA,CASSPPAGPTDTQYF
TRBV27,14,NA,CASRPRAGNTEAFF
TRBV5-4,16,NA,CASSLVGREGPNEQFF
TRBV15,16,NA,CATSSYGQGGNQPQHF
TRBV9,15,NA,CASSVGTGPDQPQHF
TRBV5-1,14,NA,CASSLQGQGRRMFF
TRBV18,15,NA,CASSPQTGGTGELFF
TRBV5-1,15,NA,CASSLVQVSSYEQYF
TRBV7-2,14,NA,CASSLAPGNYGYTF
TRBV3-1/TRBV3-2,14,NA,CASSLRGAVETQYF
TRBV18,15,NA,CASSGGKVGNQPQHF
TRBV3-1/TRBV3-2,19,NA,CASSRLGQGKAGSTYEQYF
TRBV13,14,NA,CASNQGTHNSPLHF
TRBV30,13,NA,CAWSEQGGQPQHF
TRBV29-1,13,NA,CSVESGANTEAFF
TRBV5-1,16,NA,CASSSALAGPQETQYF
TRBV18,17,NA,CASSLSSGAPMNTEAFF
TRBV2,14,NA,CASRPGLITDTQYF
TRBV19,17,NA,CASKDPGQGPSGYGYTF
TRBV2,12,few,CASSGSRQGLYF
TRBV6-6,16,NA,CASSPAGDRGLYEQYF
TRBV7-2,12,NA,CASSVQGYGYTF
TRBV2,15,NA,CASMGGDRSNQPQHF
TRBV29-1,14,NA,CSVEVPTSYNEQFF
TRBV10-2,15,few,CASSAPGLYTGELFF
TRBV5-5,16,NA,CASSGGTGMSDYGYTF
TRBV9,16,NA,CASSVARDREGTEAFF
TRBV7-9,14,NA,CASSLRGAPLEQYF